The rows below give T cell receptor beta chains drawn from one sample of a study of shared clonotypes between healthy human individuals. This table comes from immunoSEQ multiplex PCR, and its TCRdb copy is limited to in-frame clones, with some not included. This table has approximately 2.5 million clones, 80% to 95% appearing once. The sample taken for sequencing was naive CD4+ T cells from PBMCs. Receptors originate from a young man in good health. Some clones in this sample may be carry-over from other donors' samples. CDR3s include the opening cysteine and the closing phenylalanine or tryptophan. The D gene is left open where the match is weak. Rows may omit the clone size; those that give it use once, few, many or a size class.

j_call: TRBJ2-3; d_call: NA; clone_size: NA; v_call: TRBV5-1; cdr3_nt: TGCGCCAGCAGCTTCGGTCCTAGCGTCCTTAGAGATACGCAGTATTTT; cdr3_aa: CASSFGPSVLRDTQYF
j_call: TRBJ1-1; d_call: NA; clone_size: few; v_call: TRBV5-1; cdr3_nt: TGCGCCAGCAGCTTGTATCCTGAAGCTTTCTTT; cdr3_aa: CASSLYPEAFF
j_call: TRBJ2-5; d_call: TRBD1; clone_size: NA; v_call: TRBV9; cdr3_nt: TGTGCCAGCAGCCTCCAGGACAGGGTCGGGGAGACCCAGTACTTC; cdr3_aa: CASSLQDRVGETQYF
j_call: TRBJ2-1; d_call: NA; clone_size: once; v_call: TRBV19; cdr3_nt: TGTGCCAGTAGTTCCGGAGGGCGTTTAGAAACTTACTCCTACAATGAGCAGTTCTTC; cdr3_aa: CASSSGGRLETYSYNEQFF
j_call: TRBJ2-3; d_call: TRBD1; clone_size: NA; v_call: TRBV10-3; cdr3_nt: TGTGCCATCAGTGAGCTTACAGGGGCCGTGAGCACAGATACGCAGTATTTT; cdr3_aa: CAISELTGAVSTDTQYF
j_call: TRBJ1-4; d_call: NA; clone_size: NA; v_call: TRBV5-1; cdr3_nt: TGCGCCAGCAGTCGCCAGGACAGCGAAAAACTGTTTTTT; cdr3_aa: CASSRQDSEKLFF
j_call: TRBJ1-2; d_call: NA; clone_size: NA; v_call: TRBV7-3; cdr3_nt: TGTGCCAGCAGCGCGGACAGCTTCTATGGCTACACCTTC; cdr3_aa: CASSADSFYGYTF
j_call: TRBJ2-2; d_call: NA; clone_size: NA; v_call: TRBV28; cdr3_nt: TGTGCCAGCAGCCCCCCATCGGCGAACACCGGGGAGCTGTTTTTT; cdr3_aa: CASSPPSANTGELFF
j_call: TRBJ1-2; d_call: NA; clone_size: NA; v_call: TRBV27; cdr3_nt: TGTGCCAGCAGTTTAGATCCAGGGCGGGGTGGCTACACCTTC; cdr3_aa: CASSLDPGRGGYTF
j_call: TRBJ2-7; d_call: TRBD1; clone_size: NA; v_call: TRBV27; cdr3_nt: TGTGCCAGCAGTTTAGCCGGGACAGGGGATAGGAGCTACGAGCAGTACTTC; cdr3_aa: CASSLAGTGDRSYEQYF
j_call: TRBJ2-1; d_call: NA; clone_size: NA; v_call: TRBV6-4; cdr3_nt: TGTGCCAGCAGTGACGCCCCCGGGGACCTCTCCTACAATGAGCAGTTCTTC; cdr3_aa: CASSDAPGDLSYNEQFF
j_call: TRBJ2-7; d_call: NA; clone_size: NA; v_call: TRBV7-3; cdr3_nt: TGTGCCAGCAGTCATGGGATCTTCAGCTCCTACGAGCAGTACTTC; cdr3_aa: CASSHGIFSSYEQYF
j_call: TRBJ1-3; d_call: NA; clone_size: NA; v_call: TRBV29-1; cdr3_nt: TGCAGCGCCTGCCCCGACTCTGGAAACACCATATATTTT; cdr3_aa: CSACPDSGNTIYF
j_call: TRBJ1-2; d_call: NA; clone_size: NA; v_call: TRBV27; cdr3_nt: TGTGCCAGCAGTTTATTTTGGGACGGGGGGCATGGCTACACCTTC; cdr3_aa: CASSLFWDGGHGYTF
j_call: TRBJ2-5; d_call: NA; clone_size: NA; v_call: TRBV7-2; cdr3_nt: TGTGCCAGCAGCCCAGGGAGGGGGGAGACCCAGTACTTC; cdr3_aa: CASSPGRGETQYF
j_call: TRBJ2-7; d_call: NA; clone_size: NA; v_call: TRBV28; cdr3_nt: TGTGCCAGCACGAGGAATAACGAGCAGTACTTC; cdr3_aa: CASTRNNEQYF
j_call: TRBJ2-1; d_call: NA; clone_size: NA; v_call: TRBV9; cdr3_nt: TGTGCCAGCAGCGTATCCCCTTTCAGCGGCGGCTACAATGAGCAGTTCTTC; cdr3_aa: CASSVSPFSGGYNEQFF
j_call: TRBJ2-2; d_call: NA; clone_size: NA; v_call: TRBV7-9; cdr3_nt: TGTGCCAGCAGCTTAGTCGCCCTGCCCGGGGAGCTGTTTTTT; cdr3_aa: CASSLVALPGELFF
j_call: TRBJ2-6; d_call: NA; clone_size: NA; v_call: TRBV5-1; cdr3_nt: TGCGCCAGCAGCTTAGGGGGGCCAGGGGCCAACGTCCTGACTTTC; cdr3_aa: CASSLGGPGANVLTF
j_call: TRBJ1-6; d_call: NA; clone_size: NA; v_call: TRBV2; cdr3_nt: TGTGCCAGCAGTATGTACCTAGGGCCAGACCTCCACTTT; cdr3_aa: CASSMYLGPDLHF
j_call: TRBJ1-4; d_call: NA; clone_size: NA; v_call: TRBV28; cdr3_nt: TGTGCCAGCAATACAGGGCTTCTTGCAACTAATGAAAAACTGTTTTTT; cdr3_aa: CASNTGLLATNEKLFF
j_call: TRBJ2-3; d_call: NA; clone_size: NA; v_call: TRBV19; cdr3_nt: TGTGCCAGTAGTAAGGCGCGCCCTAGCACAGATACGCAGTATTTT; cdr3_aa: CASSKARPSTDTQYF
j_call: TRBJ2-5; d_call: NA; clone_size: NA; v_call: TRBV30; cdr3_nt: TGTGCCTGGAGTCCTTCCGAGGTGGGAGAGACCCAGTACTTC; cdr3_aa: CAWSPSEVGETQYF
j_call: TRBJ2-3; d_call: NA; clone_size: once; v_call: TRBV2; cdr3_nt: TGTGCCAGCAGTGAGGGCAGGATGGTAGATACGCAGTATTTT; cdr3_aa: CASSEGRMVDTQYF
j_call: TRBJ1-1; d_call: NA; clone_size: once; v_call: TRBV18; cdr3_nt: TGTGCCAGCAGGGGAGGATTAATGAACACTGAAGCTTTCTTT; cdr3_aa: CASRGGLMNTEAFF
j_call: TRBJ2-7; d_call: TRBD2; clone_size: NA; v_call: TRBV7-8; cdr3_nt: TGTGCCAGCAGCTTTGGGGCTAGCGGGAGCTCATACGAGCAGTACTTC; cdr3_aa: CASSFGASGSSYEQYF
j_call: TRBJ1-2; d_call: NA; clone_size: NA; v_call: TRBV29-1; cdr3_nt: TGCAGCGCCGGACAGACGGGATCTGGCTACACCTTC; cdr3_aa: CSAGQTGSGYTF
j_call: TRBJ1-5; d_call: TRBD1; clone_size: NA; v_call: TRBV6-1; cdr3_nt: TGTGCCAGCAGTGAAGCGGGACAGGGACATCAGCCCCAGCATTTT; cdr3_aa: CASSEAGQGHQPQHF
j_call: TRBJ1-1; d_call: NA; clone_size: NA; v_call: TRBV7-8; cdr3_nt: TGTGCCAGCAGCTTCCGCCCAATCCTCACTGAAGCTTTCTTT; cdr3_aa: CASSFRPILTEAFF
j_call: TRBJ1-4; d_call: NA; clone_size: NA; v_call: TRBV6-1; cdr3_nt: TGTGCCAGCAGTGAAGGGCAGACTAATGAAAAACTGTTTTTT; cdr3_aa: CASSEGQTNEKLFF
j_call: TRBJ2-3; d_call: NA; clone_size: once; v_call: TRBV6-5; cdr3_nt: TGTGCCAGCAGCCCCTCTTGGACAACAGATACGCAGTATTTT; cdr3_aa: CASSPSWTTDTQYF
j_call: TRBJ2-5; d_call: NA; clone_size: NA; v_call: TRBV7-2; cdr3_nt: TGTGCCAGCAGCCCCAGAGGTCAAGAGACCCAGTACTTC; cdr3_aa: CASSPRGQETQYF
j_call: TRBJ1-2; d_call: NA; clone_size: NA; v_call: TRBV29-1; cdr3_nt: TGCAGCGTCCCAAAGGGAGGAAATAACTATGGCTACACCTTC; cdr3_aa: CSVPKGGNNYGYTF
j_call: TRBJ1-5; d_call: TRBD1; clone_size: NA; v_call: TRBV27; cdr3_nt: TGTGCCAGCAGTTTTGACGGGACAGGGTTTCAGCCCCAGCATTTT; cdr3_aa: CASSFDGTGFQPQHF
j_call: TRBJ2-1; d_call: NA; clone_size: NA; v_call: TRBV25-1; cdr3_nt: TGTGCCAGCAGCGGGCCCATTTCCTCCTACAATGAGCAGTTCTTC; cdr3_aa: CASSGPISSYNEQFF
j_call: TRBJ1-1; d_call: TRBD1; clone_size: NA; v_call: TRBV29-1; cdr3_nt: TGCAGCGTGGGACAGCACATGAACACTGAAGCTTTCTTT; cdr3_aa: CSVGQHMNTEAFF
j_call: TRBJ2-2; d_call: NA; clone_size: NA; v_call: TRBV6-5; cdr3_nt: TGTGCCAGCAGTCTTGAGGGGTTAAACACCGGGGAGCTGTTTTTT; cdr3_aa: CASSLEGLNTGELFF
j_call: TRBJ1-2; d_call: NA; clone_size: NA; v_call: TRBV5-1; cdr3_nt: TGCGCCAGCAGCCCATCGGGGGAAGGCTATGGCTACACCTTC; cdr3_aa: CASSPSGEGYGYTF
j_call: TRBJ1-1; d_call: NA; clone_size: NA; v_call: TRBV28; cdr3_nt: TGTGCCAGCGAAGTGGGGGAGAACACTGAAGCTTTCTTT; cdr3_aa: CASEVGENTEAFF
j_call: TRBJ1-2; d_call: NA; clone_size: NA; v_call: TRBV23-1; cdr3_nt: TGCGCCAGCAGTCCGTCCAGAACCTACGGCTACACCTTC; cdr3_aa: CASSPSRTYGYTF
j_call: TRBJ2-2; d_call: TRBD1; clone_size: NA; v_call: TRBV2; cdr3_nt: TGTGCCAGCAGGGGTAAGGGGGCGTTCACCGGGGAGCTGTTTTTT; cdr3_aa: CASRGKGAFTGELFF
j_call: TRBJ2-3; d_call: NA; clone_size: NA; v_call: TRBV1; cdr3_nt: TGCACCAGCAGGGAAGGGGGGAGCCGTCCTAGCACAGATACGCAGTATTTT; cdr3_aa: CTSREGGSRPSTDTQYF
j_call: TRBJ1-3; d_call: NA; clone_size: NA; v_call: TRBV15; cdr3_nt: TGTGCCACCAGCAGGGACATTAGCTCTGGAAACACCATATATTTT; cdr3_aa: CATSRDISSGNTIYF
j_call: TRBJ2-7; d_call: TRBD2; clone_size: NA; v_call: TRBV28; cdr3_nt: TGTGCCAGCAGTCCACCCGGGACTAGCGGACTCTACGAGCAGTACTTC; cdr3_aa: CASSPPGTSGLYEQYF
j_call: TRBJ2-7; d_call: TRBD1; clone_size: NA; v_call: TRBV7-8; cdr3_nt: TGTGCCAGCAGCTTACGGACAGGTCCCTACGAGCAGTACTTC; cdr3_aa: CASSLRTGPYEQYF
j_call: TRBJ2-2; d_call: TRBD1; clone_size: NA; v_call: TRBV7-2; cdr3_nt: TGTGCCAGCAGCCCAAGGGGACAGGGGAACACCGGGGAGCTGTTTTTT; cdr3_aa: CASSPRGQGNTGELFF
j_call: TRBJ2-1; d_call: NA; clone_size: NA; v_call: TRBV5-1; cdr3_nt: TGCGCCAGCAGCCAGCTGACAGGTTCCTCCTACAATGAGCAGTTCTTC; cdr3_aa: CASSQLTGSSYNEQFF
j_call: TRBJ2-1; d_call: TRBD2; clone_size: NA; v_call: TRBV27; cdr3_nt: TGTGCCAGCAGTCTCAGAGCGGGAGGGTACAATGAGCAGTTCTTC; cdr3_aa: CASSLRAGGYNEQFF
j_call: TRBJ1-5; d_call: NA; clone_size: NA; v_call: TRBV9; cdr3_nt: TGTGCCAGCAGCGTAGACTATAGCAATCAGCCCCAGCATTTT; cdr3_aa: CASSVDYSNQPQHF
j_call: TRBJ1-1; d_call: NA; clone_size: NA; v_call: TRBV7-9; cdr3_nt: TGTGCCAGCGTTACCTACTCGGACACTGAAGCTTTCTTT; cdr3_aa: CASVTYSDTEAFF
j_call: TRBJ2-7; d_call: NA; clone_size: NA; v_call: TRBV7-2; cdr3_nt: TGTGCCAGCAGCTTAGGAGGGGAAGCTCCCTACGAGCAGTACTTC; cdr3_aa: CASSLGGEAPYEQYF
j_call: TRBJ2-2; d_call: TRBD2; clone_size: NA; v_call: TRBV7-8; cdr3_nt: TGTGCCAGCAGAATAGCGGGAGTATCGGCCGGGGAGCTGTTTTTT; cdr3_aa: CASRIAGVSAGELFF
j_call: TRBJ1-6; d_call: TRBD1; clone_size: NA; v_call: TRBV2; cdr3_nt: TGTGCCAGCAGTAGGGACAGGGGATCACCCCTCCACTTT; cdr3_aa: CASSRDRGSPLHF
j_call: TRBJ2-7; d_call: NA; clone_size: NA; v_call: TRBV5-6; cdr3_nt: TGTGCCAGCAGCTTGGTTGCGGGTACCACCTACGAGCAGTACTTC; cdr3_aa: CASSLVAGTTYEQYF
j_call: TRBJ1-1; d_call: NA; clone_size: NA; v_call: TRBV29-1; cdr3_nt: TGCAGCGGCTTGATGGGTCTAGAGGGATTCATGAACACTGAAGCTTTCTTT; cdr3_aa: CSGLMGLEGFMNTEAFF